One sample yielded the 16 T cell receptor beta chains listed below, sequenced in a study of beta chain features in type 1 diabetes. Of the isolated RNA, all was reverse transcribed, and so the sequenced material was expressed TCRB transcripts. The method was immunoSEQ multiplex PCR; TCRdb's version includes in-frame clones alone and lacks a portion of them. The table includes approximately 70,000 clones, roughly 50% detected once. Study outcomes and limitations: People with Type 1 diabetes carried modestly yet significantly shorter TCRB CDR3s in all four CD4+ subsets.

For these TCRs, the target antigens are not known. The material sequenced was central memory CD4+ T cells from blood. Receptors originate from a man aged 30 to 45 with type 1 diabetes.

The genes are TRBV14 and TRBJ2-1; possibly TRBD2 for D (5 bases). CDR1 and CDR2 from the germline V gene are SGHDN and FVKESK. Trimming cost V 1 base and J 2 bases, with 15 bases left between them. The CDR3 is 17 residues long. CDR3 protein: CASSQVTGKGPYNEQFF. The DNA for the CDR3 is TGTGCCAGCAGCCAAGTTACGGGGAAAGGCCCCTACAATGAGCAGTTCTTC.

The chain is built from TRBV2 and TRBJ1-1, with D possibly matching TRBD1 (5 bases). The CDR3 has 14 residues. CDR1 and CDR2 from the germline V gene are SNHLY and FYNNEI. Trimming shortened V by 2 bases and J by 4 bases, and 11 bases separated the two germline ends. The CDR3 DNA reads TGTGCCAGCAGTGAACTGGGGGGGAGCACTGAAGCTTTCTTT. Its protein is CASSELGGSTEAFF.

The CDR3 DNA follows: TGCGCCAGCAGCCAAGGACAGGGTCACTCCTACGAGCAGTACTTC. Amino acids: CASSQGQGHSYEQYF. This chain joins TRBV4-1 and TRBJ2-5; TRBD1 aligns across 7 bases. TRBJ2-7 matches the DNA end more closely, so the J call is doubtful. Germline lookup yields CDR1 MGHRA and CDR2 YSYEKL. The CDR3 is made up of 15 amino acids.

This clone was seen more than once but under ten times. V usage is TRBV7-6 and J usage is TRBJ2-7; D is unclear. The CDR3 covers 13 residues. CDR1 SGHVS and CDR2 FNYEAQ come from the germline V gene. The germline V and J ends were trimmed by 2 bases and 3 bases, with 8 bases remaining between them. The CDR3 DNA reads TGTGCCAGCAGCTTAAGCTCTCTCTACGAGCAGTACTTC. Its translation: CASSLSSLYEQYF.

This clone was found a few times. The chain uses TRBV2 and TRBJ2-1; 7 nucleotides match TRBD2. Germline V lookup: CDR1 SNHLY, CDR2 FYNNEI. After removal of 7 bases from V and 5 bases from J, the junction contained 8 bases not matched to a gene. This CDR3 spans 14 amino acids. CDR3 DNA: TGTGCCAGCACTCAAGAGCGGGATCACAATGAGCAGTTCTTC. Translation: CASTQERDHNEQFF. The full variable domain, its missing parts supplied by reference TRBV2 and TRBJ2-1, is EPEVTQTPSHQVTQMGQEVILRCVPISNHLYFYWYRQILGQKVEFLVSFYNNEISEKSEIFDDQFSVERPDGSNFTLKIRSTKLEDSAMYFCASTQERDHNEQFFGPGTRLTVL.

Only one count was recorded for this clone. The gene calls are TRBV11-1 and TRBJ2-7; 9 bases align to TRBD2. V gave up 5 bases and J gave up 6 bases; unmatched junction bases: 5. The CDR3 runs to 13 residues. CDR1 is SGHAT and CDR2 is FQDESV in the germline V gene (reference sequence). The CDR3 DNA follows: TGTGCCAGCAGCCCCCTAGCGGGAAGCGAGCAGTACTTC. The encoded protein is CASSPLAGSEQYF.

This clone occurred a few times. The chain couples TRBV6-5 to TRBJ1-2, with D uncertain. The CDR3 has 16 residues. Germline V lookup: CDR1 MNHEY, CDR2 SVGAGI. V lost 0 bases to trimming and J lost 0 bases, with 11 bases between them. The CDR3 nucleotides are TGTGCCAGCAGTTACTCAGGGCGGGCGGCTAACTATGGCTACACCTTC. Amino acid sequence: CASSYSGRAANYGYTF.

The CDR3 loop is CASSRSGRDTDTQYF. The DNA for the CDR3 is TGTGCCAGCAGCCGTAGCGGGAGAGATACAGATACGCAGTATTTT. The chain carries TRBV11-2 and TRBJ2-3; 9 bases fit TRBD2. Germline CDR1 reads SGHAT; CDR2 reads FQNNGV. The CDR3 contains 15 residues. J was trimmed by 3 bases and V by 5 bases; bases with no gene match: 6.

The V call is TRBV5-1, the J call TRBJ2-7; 9 bases are shared with TRBD2. The CDR3 is 17 residues long. Germline V gene sequence: CDR1 SGHRS, CDR2 YFSETQ. V dropped 2 bases and J dropped 0; count of bases not matched to a gene: 9. CDR3 amino acids: CASSFKTSGSTSYEQYF. CDR3 nucleotide sequence: TGCGCCAGCAGCTTTAAGACTAGCGGATCTACCTCCTACGAGCAGTACTTC.

This clone was observed a handful of times. The chain couples TRBV13 to TRBJ2-7; the D gene is possibly TRBD1 (5 bases). From germline, CDR1 is PRHDT and CDR2 FYEKMQ (reference sequence). The CDR3 runs 14 residues. The ends were cut back, 1 base at V and 2 bases at J, with 9 bases in the middle. CDR3 nucleotide sequence: TGTGCCAGCAGCTTAGTACAGGTAGCCTACGAGCAGTACTTC. Translation: CASSLVQVAYEQYF.

V is TRBV2 and J is TRBJ1-2; D is unresolved. V was clipped by 7 bases and J by 0 bases, with 6 bases between them. Germline lookup yields CDR1 SNHLY and CDR2 FYNNEI. CDR3 size: 12 residues. CDR3 sequence reads: CASTDSNYGYTF. The CDR3 region has the DNA TGTGCCAGCACAGACTCTAACTATGGCTACACCTTC.

This clone was seen only once. DNA of the CDR3: TGCGCCAGCAGCTTGGCCGGAGGTCAGCCCCAGCATTTT. Protein sequence: CASSLAGGQPQHF. V gene TRBV5-1 combines with J gene TRBJ1-5; D gene uncertain. The CDR3 has 13 amino acids. CDR1 is SGHRS and CDR2 is YFSETQ in the germline V gene. V lost 0 bases, J lost 6 bases, and 7 bases lay in between.

The chain has TRBV25-1 and TRBJ2-1, with 13 positions matching TRBD2. This CDR3 is built from 16 residues. With V trimmed by 4 bases and J by 8 bases, 8 bases remained unmatched. From germline, CDR1 is MGHDK and CDR2 SYGVNS. For the CDR3, the DNA is TGTGCCAGCAGTGGTACATGGACTAGCGGGAGTTATGAGCAGTTCTTC. As protein: CASSGTWTSGSYEQFF. The full variable domain, its missing parts supplied by reference TRBV25-1 and TRBJ2-1, is EADIYQTPRYLVIGTGKKITLECSQTMGHDKMYWYQQDPGMELHLIHYSYGVNSTEKGDLSSESTVSRIRTEHFPLTLESARPSHTSQYLCASSGTWTSGSYEQFFGPGTRLTVL.

This clone was counted between two and nine times. The gene calls are TRBV5-4 and TRBJ2-1, with 10 bases fitting TRBD2. This CDR3 has 15 amino acids. CDR1 SGHNT and CDR2 YYREEE come from the germline V gene (reference sequence). V was clipped by 6 bases and J by 2 bases; unmatched bases: 5. CDR3 sequence (DNA): TGTGCCAGCATCCAGCGGGGGGGCGCCTACAATGAGCAGTTCTTC. Protein product: CASIQRGGAYNEQFF.

CDR3 DNA: TGTGCCGCACAGGGAGTCACTGAAGCTTTCTTT. Its protein product is CAAQGVTEAFF. The rearrangement links TRBV10-3 to TRBJ1-1; TRBD1 is a possible D gene (6 bases). Trimming removed 11 bases from V and 4 bases from J, with 11 bases in between. The V gene's germline CDR1 is ENHRY and CDR2 SYGVKD. CDR3 length: 11 amino acids.

The chain links TRBV30 to TRBJ2-7; TRBD2 is a possible D gene (6 bases). V dropped 5 bases and J dropped 0 bases, with 17 bases sitting between them. Germline V gene lookup returns CDR1 GTSNPN and CDR2 SVGIG (reference sequence). This CDR3 has 15 residues. CDR3 nucleotide sequence: TGTGCCTGGGCGCGGAGGGGTTCTGGCTCCTACGAGCAGTACTTC. This translates into CAWARRGSGSYEQYF.